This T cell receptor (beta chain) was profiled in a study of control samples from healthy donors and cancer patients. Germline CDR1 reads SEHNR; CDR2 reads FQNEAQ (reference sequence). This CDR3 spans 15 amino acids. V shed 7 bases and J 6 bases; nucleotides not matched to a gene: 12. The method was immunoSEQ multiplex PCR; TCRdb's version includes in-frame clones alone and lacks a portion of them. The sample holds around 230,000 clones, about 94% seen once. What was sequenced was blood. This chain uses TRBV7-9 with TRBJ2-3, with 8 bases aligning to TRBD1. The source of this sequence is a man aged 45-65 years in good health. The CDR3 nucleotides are TGTGCCAGCACCCCCGGGACAGGAGAGTGGGATACGCAGTATTTT. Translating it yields CASTPGTGEWDTQYF.